The 27 T cell receptor beta chains reported below all come from one sample, sequenced in a study of shared clonotypes between healthy human individuals. TCRdb keeps only in-frame clones here, not all; method: immunoSEQ multiplex PCR. The table shows some 2,100,000 clones, with 90% to 95% occurring only once. Naive CD8 cells lacked CD45RO and underwent positive selection for CCR7, leaving out terminally differentiated effector memory CD45RA+ cells. The sample consisted of naive CD8+ T cells from PBMCs. The source of these receptors is a man aged 18 to 30 in good health. Some clones in this sample may be carry-over from other donors' samples.

This rearrangement joins TRBV23-1 to TRBJ2-7; 8 positions agree with TRBD1. TRBV23-1 has ORF status, its function being uncertain. The CDR3 is 14 residues long. The V gene end was trimmed by 4 bases and the J gene end by 0 bases; junction bases not matched to a gene: 2. CDR3 nucleotide sequence: TGCGCCAGCAGTCCAACAGGGGGCTCCTACGAGCAGTACTTC. This sequence encodes CASSPTGGSYEQYF.

The genes are TRBV5-6 and TRBJ2-4, with 9 bases matching TRBD1. The CDR3 is made up of 14 amino acids. The trim removed 4 bases at V and 7 bases at J, leaving 6 bases unmatched. CDR1 is SGHDT, CDR2 YYEEEE, per germline. The CDR3 spells CASSVTGQGNIQYF. In nucleotides, the CDR3 is TGTGCCAGCAGCGTAACCGGACAGGGGAACATTCAGTACTTC.

Comments on this clone: Other DNA sequences in this specimen translate into the identical CDR3. The chain couples TRBV27 to TRBJ2-7, with D possibly being TRBD1 (6 bases). Germline CDR1 and CDR2: MNHEY and SMNVEV (reference sequence). The CDR3 consists of 14 residues. Trimming cost V 5 bases and J 3 bases, with 14 bases left between them. In DNA form, the CDR3 reads TGTGCCAGCAGTCCCGGGACAAGTCTCTACGAGCAGTACTTC. Its protein product is CASSPGTSLYEQYF.

The chain has TRBV2 and TRBJ1-3; weak D call: TRBD1 (6 bases). This CDR3 comprises 12 residues. Trimming pared 7 bases from V and 4 bases from J, leaving 8 bases between. CDR1 is SNHLY, CDR2 FYNNEI, per germline. The CDR3 DNA follows: TGTGCCAGCATCGACAGGGGAAACACCATATATTTT. The encoded protein is CASIDRGNTIYF. The complete variable domain, with remaining parts taken from reference TRBV2 and TRBJ1-3, reads EPEVTQTPSHQVTQMGQEVILRCVPISNHLYFYWYRQILGQKVEFLVSFYNNEISEKSEIFDDQFSVERPDGSNFTLKIRSTKLEDSAMYFCASIDRGNTIYFGEGSWLTVV.

V is TRBV21-1 and J is TRBJ2-3; TRBD2 is the table's D call, not checked against the DNA. TRBV21-1 is reported as a pseudogene. The length of the CDR3 is 13 residues. CDR3: CASSLDFTDTQYF. The CDR3 DNA sequence: TGTGCCAGCAGCTTGGACTTCACAGATACGCAGTATTTT.

V usage is TRBV27 and J usage is TRBJ2-3; D gene unclear. Trimming removed 7 bases from V and 2 bases from J, with 10 bases in between. The CDR3 runs to 13 residues. Germline V gene sequence: CDR1 MNHEY, CDR2 SMNVEV (reference sequence). CDR3 DNA sequence: TGTGCCAGCAAGACCCACTCCACAGATACGCAGTATTTT. It yields the protein CASKTHSTDTQYF.

For the CDR3, the DNA is TGTGCCAGCAGCTTGAAGCGGGAAAGGTCCTACAATGAGCAGTTCTTC. Its translation is CASSLKRERSYNEQFF. The chain employs TRBV5-4 and TRBJ2-1, with 7 bases lining up with TRBD2. Trimming removed 1 base from V and 1 base from J; junction bases left unmatched: 5. Looked up from germline, CDR1 is SGHNT and CDR2 is YYREEE (reference sequence). The CDR3 runs to 16 residues.

The V gene is TRBV5-5, the J gene TRBJ1-5, with D perhaps matching TRBD1 (6 bases). V shed 1 base and J shed 2 bases, with 22 bases lying between them. CDR1 is SGHKS and CDR2 is YYEKEE in the germline V gene (reference sequence). The CDR3 runs 19 residues. Here the CDR3 reads CASSLSLGHGDLGNQPQHF. The CDR3 DNA sequence: TGTGCCAGCAGCTTGTCCTTGGGACACGGGGATTTGGGCAATCAGCCCCAGCATTTT.

The V and J genes are TRBV28 and TRBJ2-3; D ambiguous. V was cut by 6 bases and J by 5 bases, with 12 bases left in between. Germline CDR1 and CDR2: MDHEN and SYDVKM. The length of the CDR3 is 13 residues. The CDR3: CASSPVIVDTQYF. As DNA, the CDR3 is TGTGCCAGCAGCCCCGTGATAGTAGATACGCAGTATTTT.

This chain's CDR3 is CATGGRSLANTGELFF. CDR3 sequence (DNA): TGTGCCACCGGTGGCAGATCCTTAGCGAACACCGGGGAGCTGTTTTTT. The chain joins TRBV15 to TRBJ2-2; no firm D call. Germline CDR1 LNHNV, CDR2 YYDKDF (reference sequence). The CDR3 consists of 16 residues. V was cut by 8 bases and J by 0 bases, with 16 bases left in between. Together with reference TRBV15 and TRBJ2-2, the CDR3 gives the full variable domain: DAMVIQNPRYQVTQFGKPVTLSCSQTLNHNVMYWYQQKSSQAPKLLFHYYDKDFNNEADTPDNFQSRRPNTSFCFLDIRSPGLGDTAMYLCATGGRSLANTGELFFGEGSRLTVL.

The chain recombines TRBV27 with TRBJ2-1; 8 nucleotides match TRBD1. From germline, CDR1 is MNHEY and CDR2 SMNVEV (reference sequence). The CDR3 runs to 18 residues. The junction had 21 bases not matched to a gene; V was cut back by 6 bases and J by 8 bases. CDR3 protein: CASSKPRTGTGIIDEQFF. Here the CDR3 DNA reads TGTGCCAGCAGCAAACCGAGGACCGGGACAGGTATTATTGATGAGCAGTTCTTC.

DNA for the CDR3: TGTGCCAGTAGTATCGGGTCGGCAGAGGCTGGAAACACCATATATTTT. The encoded protein is CASSIGSAEAGNTIYF. J is TRBJ1-3 and V is TRBV19; no clear D. Germline V gene data show CDR1 as LNHDA and CDR2 as SQIVND (reference sequence). This CDR3 region has 16 residues. The V and J ends lost 3 bases and 2 bases respectively, with 14 bases between them.

This clone was detected only once. V and J are TRBV7-9 and TRBJ2-1; tentatively, D is TRBD1 or TRBD2 (5 bases each). V lost 5 bases and J lost 6, with 17 bases in between. The CDR3 length is 15 residues. From germline, CDR1 is SEHNR and CDR2 FQNEAQ (reference sequence). CDR3 in amino acids: CASSPGDPDPNEQFF. The CDR3 nucleotides are TGTGCCAGCAGCCCCGGGGACCCCGATCCCAATGAGCAGTTCTTC.

The count of this clone is one. V gene TRBV19 combines with J gene TRBJ2-2, with D uncertain. V lost 3 bases, J lost 0 bases, and 8 bases lay in between. CDR1 and CDR2 from the germline V gene are LNHDA and SQIVND (reference sequence). CDR3 length equals 15 residues. The chain's CDR3 is CASSMVIANTGELFF. The CDR3 nucleotides are TGTGCCAGTAGTATGGTAATCGCGAACACCGGGGAGCTGTTTTTT.

This clone turned up a few times. This sequence joins TRBV29-1 and TRBJ1-2; D is undetermined. The V end lost 3 bases, the J end lost 7 bases, and 12 bases lay between the germline ends. CDR3 length equals 12 residues. Germline V gives CDR1 SQVTM, CDR2 ANQGSEA. CDR3 nucleotides: TGCAGCGTTGAGACACACAACCGTGGCTACACCTTC. Translation: CSVETHNRGYTF.

This chain links TRBV7-2 with TRBJ2-6, with D unclear. The germline V gene encodes CDR1 SGHTA and CDR2 FQGNSA. The length of the CDR3 is 14 residues. V was cut by 5 bases and J by 2 bases, with 7 bases left in between. CDR3 nucleotides: TGTGCCAGCAGCCCCACGGCTGGGGCCAACGTCCTGACTTTC. This sequence encodes CASSPTAGANVLTF.

The chain carries TRBV13 and TRBJ1-1, with a possible D match to TRBD1 (6 bases). Germline CDR1 is PRHDT and CDR2 is FYEKMQ (reference sequence). The length of the CDR3 is 15 residues. Between the trimmed V and J ends, which lost 5 bases and 0 bases, there was a span of 13 bases. The CDR3 protein is CASSPRGHMNTEAFF. The CDR3 DNA reads TGTGCCAGCAGCCCACGGGGACACATGAACACTGAAGCTTTCTTT.

The V and J genes are TRBV7-6 and TRBJ2-2, with 13 nucleotides matching TRBD2. CDR1 SGHVS and CDR2 FNYEAQ come from the germline V gene. This CDR3 has 18 residues. The ends lost 4 bases at V and 4 bases at J; junction bases unmatched: 9. The CDR3 sequence is CASSSGLAGATGTGELFF. The CDR3 bases are TGTGCCAGCAGCTCAGGACTAGCGGGAGCCACCGGCACCGGGGAGCTGTTTTTT.

The CDR3 sequence: CASSLDGNEQYF. The CDR3 region has the DNA TGTGCCAGCAGTTTGGATGGGAACGAGCAGTACTTC. The V call is TRBV28, the J call TRBJ2-7; no clear D. Germline V gene data show CDR1 as MDHEN and CDR2 as SYDVKM. The CDR3 has 12 residues. V lost 3 bases and J 5 bases, leaving 8 bases between the germline ends.

The chain combines TRBV4-2 with TRBJ2-5; no firm D call. V was trimmed by 0 bases and J by 5 bases, leaving 16 bases between them. The CDR3 runs 16 residues. CDR1 and CDR2 (germline): LGHNA, YNFKEQ. The CDR3 loop is CASSQEQRAASETQYF. Written as DNA, the CDR3 is TGTGCCAGCAGCCAAGAGCAGCGCGCCGCGTCGGAGACCCAGTACTTC.

The J gene is TRBJ1-2, the V gene TRBV25-1, with D possibly TRBD1 on 6 matching bases. The length of the CDR3 is 13 residues. Germline lookup yields CDR1 MGHDK and CDR2 SYGVNS. Trimming shortened V by 8 bases and J by 5 bases, and 15 bases separated the two germline ends. The chain's CDR3 is CASVAPDSYGYTF. The CDR3, as DNA: TGTGCCAGCGTCGCCCCGGACAGTTATGGCTACACCTTC.

This clone is a singleton in its sample. The chain links TRBV10-3 to TRBJ1-3; the match to TRBD1 covers 7 bases. The V gene end was trimmed by 10 bases and the J gene end by 0 bases; junction bases not matched to a gene: 6. Germline CDR1 reads ENHRY; CDR2 reads SYGVKD. The CDR3 has 14 amino acids. The DNA for the CDR3 is TGTGCCACCTCATGGGACAGCTCTGGAAACACCATATATTTT. Translated, it gives CATSWDSSGNTIYF.

A word on this clone: Other nucleotide sequences from this sample produce the same CDR3. This chain links TRBV6-5 with TRBJ2-7; D unclear. The CDR3 is made up of 14 amino acids. The V and J ends lost 3 bases and 1 base respectively, with 10 bases between them. The germline gives CDR1 MNHEY, CDR2 SVGAGI. CDR3 DNA sequence: TGTGCCAGCAGTTATGGGTCGGATTCCTACGAGCAGTACTTC. Translation: CASSYGSDSYEQYF.

This chain connects TRBV28 to TRBJ1-2; D is undetermined. In germline, CDR1 is MDHEN, CDR2 SYDVKM. The CDR3 extends over 13 amino acids. V gave up 5 bases and J gave up 0 bases, with 7 bases separating them. The CDR3 loop reads CASSVAANYGYTF. The DNA of the CDR3 is TGTGCCAGCAGTGTGGCAGCTAACTATGGCTACACCTTC.

The genes are TRBV10-2 and TRBJ2-3, with 12 bases aligning to TRBD1. Germline V gives CDR1 WSHSY, CDR2 SAAADI. The V and J ends lost 8 bases and 0 bases, in that order; junction bases with no gene match: 9. This CDR3 is 17 amino acids long. CDR3 protein: CASWDRGLSASTDTQYF. CDR3 coding DNA: TGCGCCAGCTGGGACAGGGGGCTGTCGGCTAGCACAGATACGCAGTATTTT.

This clone appeared once. V usage is TRBV7-8 and J usage is TRBJ1-2, with D perhaps TRBD1 (5 bases). CDR3 length: 13 residues. Deletions cut 3 bases from V and 3 bases from J, with 8 bases between. Germline lookup yields CDR1 SGHVS and CDR2 FQNEAQ. CDR3: CASSFWGDYGYTF. CDR3 sequence (DNA): TGTGCCAGCAGCTTCTGGGGGGACTATGGCTACACCTTC.

This chain links TRBV4-2 with TRBJ2-7; D is perhaps TRBD1 or TRBD2 (5 bases each). Germline CDR1 is LGHNA and CDR2 is YNFKEQ. The CDR3 is 16 amino acids. Trimming took 4 bases from V and 5 from J, leaving 21 bases between them. The CDR3 sequence: CASSPLTRARGDEQYF. The CDR3 DNA reads as TGTGCCAGCAGCCCCCTCACCCGGGCCCGAGGGGACGAGCAGTACTTC.